The 29 T cell receptor beta chains listed next were all sequenced from one sample in a study of blood T cell repertoires in COVID-19. TCRdb keeps only in-frame clones here, not all; method: immunoSEQ multiplex PCR. The sample carries about 200,000 clones, around nine tenths recorded once. Sample: peripheral blood. The receptors shown here come from a man aged 55 to 70 who had recovered from COVID-19.

V gene TRBV5-5 combines with J gene TRBJ1-3, with D uncertain. V was clipped by 1 base and J by 2 bases, with 13 bases between them. Looked up from germline, CDR1 is SGHKS and CDR2 is YYEKEE (reference sequence). The CDR3 consists of 16 residues. CDR3 nucleotide sequence: TGTGCCAGCAGCTTGACGGTCCATAATGCTGGAAACACCATATATTTT. Protein sequence: CASSLTVHNAGNTIYF.

The rearrangement links TRBV6-5 to TRBJ2-5, with 7 nucleotides matching TRBD1. V lost 6 bases to trimming and J lost 5 bases; unmatched junction nucleotides: 0. Looked up from germline, CDR1 is MNHEY and CDR2 is SVGAGI. This CDR3 region has 11 residues. The CDR3 spells CASRQGETQYF. CDR3 in DNA: TGTGCCAGCAGACAGGGGGAGACCCAGTACTTC.

V is TRBV5-5 and J is TRBJ1-2; a weak D match, TRBD1 (5 bases). This CDR3 comprises 14 residues. Germline CDR1 is SGHKS and CDR2 is YYEKEE (reference sequence). Between the trimmed V and J ends, which lost 6 bases and 2 bases, there was a span of 14 bases. CDR3 coding DNA: TGTGCCAGCAACCGGGACTCAGGGAACTATGGCTACACCTTC. Translating gives CASNRDSGNYGYTF.

The V and J genes are TRBV27 and TRBJ1-1; 10 bases agree with TRBD1. This CDR3 spans 12 amino acids. Trimming took 10 bases from V and 6 from J; bases not matched to a gene: 5. Germline assignment: CDR1 MNHEY and CDR2 SMNVEV (reference sequence). CDR3 region: CATRDRGAEAFF. The CDR3 coding sequence is TGTGCCACCCGGGACAGGGGTGCTGAAGCTTTCTTT.

The chain carries TRBV7-2 and TRBJ1-4; perhaps TRBD1 as D (6 bases). V lost 0 bases and J lost 9, with 11 bases in between. The CDR3 length is 14 residues. Germline values: CDR1 SGHTA, CDR2 FQGNSA. CDR3 residues: CASSLARDNKKLFF. The CDR3 DNA sequence: TGTGCCAGCAGCTTAGCCCGGGACAATAAAAAACTGTTTTTT.

This sequence joins TRBV7-6 and TRBJ2-3; D is perhaps TRBD1 (5 bases). Germline V CDR1 and CDR2: SGHVS, FNYEAQ. This CDR3 spans 16 amino acids. V was cut by 0 bases and J by 1 base, with 11 bases left in between. CDR3: CASSLALGRGTDTQYF. The CDR3 DNA sequence: TGTGCCAGCAGCTTAGCGCTAGGCAGGGGCACAGATACGCAGTATTTT.

This clone was found once. J is TRBJ2-7 and V is TRBV11-2, with 7 nucleotides matching TRBD1. V dropped 4 bases and J dropped 5; count of bases not matched to a gene: 11. Germline CDR1 reads SGHAT; CDR2 reads FQNNGV. The CDR3 is 15 residues long. The CDR3 protein is CASSYPRRQGNEQYF. The CDR3 nucleotides are TGTGCCAGCAGCTACCCCCGGCGACAGGGAAACGAGCAGTACTTC.

The chain joins TRBV12-3 or TRBV12-4 to TRBJ1-1, with D perhaps TRBD1 (5 bases). Trimming took 7 bases from V and 1 from J, leaving 10 bases between them. The length of the CDR3 is 13 residues. The CDR3 region has the DNA TGTGCCAGCATCTTCACAGGGAACACTGAAGCTTTCTTT. Residues: CASIFTGNTEAFF.

V is TRBV9 and J is TRBJ1-4; D might be TRBD1 (5 bases). V gave up 4 bases and J gave up 3 bases, with 10 bases separating them. Germline loops: CDR1 SGDLS, CDR2 YYNGEE. CDR3 length: 14 amino acids. Here the CDR3 reads CASSPGTPNEKLFF. The CDR3 nucleotides are TGTGCCAGCAGCCCGGGGACTCCTAATGAAAAACTGTTTTTT.

Worth noting for this clone: Germline is not matched at one junction end, which may reflect a read error. The CDR3: CASSPQGSGGNF. Here the CDR3 DNA reads TGCGCCAGCAGCCCCCAGGGGTCGGGGGGGAACTTC. This chain links TRBV5-1 with TRBJ2-5; 8 bases fit TRBD2. The CDR3 sequence is 12 residues long. Germline CDR1 SGHRS, CDR2 YFSETQ.

V gene TRBV6-1 combines with J gene TRBJ2-1; 9 bases agree with TRBD1. With V trimmed by 6 bases and J by 7 bases, 7 bases remained unmatched. The length of the CDR3 is 14 residues. The germline CDR1 and CDR2 sequences are MNHNS and SASEGT. CDR3 sequence reads: CASRDPGTGNEQFF. The CDR3 region has the DNA TGTGCCAGCAGGGACCCTGGGACAGGGAATGAGCAGTTCTTC.

The chain has TRBV2 and TRBJ1-3, with a weak D call TRBD1 (5 bases). This CDR3 comprises 16 residues. CDR1 and CDR2 from the germline V gene are SNHLY and FYNNEI. Trimming shortened V by 6 bases and J by 2 bases, and 17 bases separated the two germline ends. The DNA of the CDR3 is TGTGCCAGCAGAAGCCCCTCTGCGGGGGCTGGAAACACCATATATTTT. Translated, it gives CASRSPSAGAGNTIYF.

The V gene is TRBV3-1 (or the pseudogene TRBV3-2), the J gene TRBJ2-7, with D unclear. Germline V gene lookup returns CDR1 LGHDT and CDR2 YNNKEL (reference sequence). Trimming shortened V by 1 base and J by 0 bases, and 7 bases separated the two germline ends. The CDR3 length is 14 residues. CDR3 amino acids: CASSQAGYSYEQYF. DNA for the CDR3: TGTGCCAGCAGCCAAGCGGGTTACTCCTACGAGCAGTACTTC.

The chain links TRBV19 to TRBJ1-1, with D perhaps matching TRBD1 (5 bases). The CDR3 sequence is 13 residues long. The V and J ends lost 3 bases and 8 bases respectively, with 13 bases between them. Germline assignment: CDR1 LNHDA and CDR2 SQIVND (reference sequence). The CDR3 bases are TGTGCCAGTAGTATCAGCGGGACTATGGAAGCTTTCTTT. As protein: CASSISGTMEAFF.

This chain connects TRBV28 to TRBJ2-7, with a weak D call TRBD2 (5 bases). Germline values: CDR1 MDHEN, CDR2 SYDVKM. V was clipped by 4 bases and J by 5 bases, with 6 bases between them. The CDR3 runs to 11 residues. CDR3 nucleotide sequence: TGTGCCAGCAGTTCGGGGAACGAGCAGTACTTC. Its translation is CASSSGNEQYF.

The chain joins TRBV7-8 to TRBJ2-1, with 7 bases identical to TRBD1. Germline values: CDR1 SGHVS, CDR2 FQNEAQ. The CDR3 has 12 amino acids. Losses at the gene ends were 5 bases for V and 9 bases for J; bases not matched to a gene: 4. CDR3 coding DNA: TGTGCCAGCAGCCGTGACAGGGCTGAGCAGTTCTTC. Amino acids: CASSRDRAEQFF.

The rearrangement uses TRBV4-3 and TRBJ1-2; D is perhaps TRBD1 (6 bases). CDR3 length: 18 amino acids. CDR1 and CDR2 (germline): LGHNA, YSLEER. Trimming stripped 0 bases from V and 0 bases from J, with 17 bases between. CDR3 amino acids: CASSQDRMTQGPNYGYTF. CDR3 sequence (DNA): TGCGCCAGCAGCCAAGATCGGATGACCCAGGGGCCTAACTATGGCTACACCTTC.

V gene TRBV9 combines with J gene TRBJ1-6, with TRBD1 identical over 9 bases. Unmatched junction bases numbered 1, after V lost 7 bases and J lost 5 bases. The CDR3 consists of 13 residues. The V gene's germline CDR1 is SGDLS and CDR2 YYNGEE. DNA of the CDR3: TGTGCCAGCCGGACAGGGGATAATTCACCCCTCCACTTT. Translating gives CASRTGDNSPLHF.

The chain uses TRBV6-6 and TRBJ2-7, with D tentatively TRBD1 (5 bases). This CDR3 region has 13 residues. The V end lost 4 bases, the J end lost 2 bases, and 9 bases lay between the germline ends. CDR1 and CDR2 from the germline V gene are MNHNY and SVGAGI (reference sequence). The CDR3 sequence is CASSLGLAYEQYF. Written as DNA, the CDR3 is TGTGCCAGCAGTTTGGGGCTCGCCTACGAGCAGTACTTC.

The V call is TRBV18, the J call TRBJ1-1; no definite D call. The CDR3 is made up of 14 amino acids. Germline assignment: CDR1 KGHSH and CDR2 LQKENI. The ends were cut back, 7 bases at V and 1 base at J, with 13 bases in the middle. The CDR3 here is CASFWTVQNTEAFF. In DNA, the CDR3 is TGTGCCAGCTTCTGGACTGTACAGAACACTGAAGCTTTCTTT.

This clone was seen once. CDR3: CASSQDLRTSGGTDTQYF. In nucleotides, the CDR3 is TGTGCCAGCAGCCAAGATCTTAGGACTAGCGGGGGCACAGATACGCAGTATTTT. The chain is built from TRBV3-1 (or the pseudogene TRBV3-2) and TRBJ2-3; 12 positions match TRBD2. This CDR3 is built from 18 residues. Trimming at V came to 0 bases and at J to 1 base, leaving 5 bases not matched to a gene. Germline V lookup: CDR1 LGHDT, CDR2 YNNKEL (reference sequence).

This chain joins TRBV15 and TRBJ1-2, with D maybe TRBD1 (6 bases). V lost 0 bases and J lost 6, with 14 bases in between. The CDR3 extends over 15 amino acids. The germline gives CDR1 LNHNV, CDR2 YYDKDF (reference sequence). CDR3 residues: CATSRDRKQGDGYTF. In DNA, the CDR3 is TGTGCCACCAGCAGAGATCGGAAACAGGGAGATGGCTACACCTTC.

The chain carries TRBV3-1 (or the pseudogene TRBV3-2) and TRBJ2-1; 12 positions agree with TRBD1. The CDR3 spans 20 residues. CDR1 and CDR2 from the germline V gene are LGHDT and YNNKEL (reference sequence). The ends lost 1 base at V and 3 bases at J; junction bases unmatched: 13. CDR3 bases: TGTGCCAGCAGCCAAGGGAGGGGACAGGGGGCGTTCATTTTCTACAATGAGCAGTTCTTC. Its protein is CASSQGRGQGAFIFYNEQFF.

V and J are TRBV2 and TRBJ1-2, with 8 nucleotides matching TRBD1. The ends lost 5 bases at V and 2 bases at J; junction bases unmatched: 4. Germline lookup yields CDR1 SNHLY and CDR2 FYNNEI. CDR3 length: 14 amino acids. The CDR3 nucleotides read TGTGCCAGCAGTCCCGGACAGGGAAACTATGGCTACACCTTC. Translated: CASSPGQGNYGYTF.

In the case of this clone: Other DNA sequences from this sample encode an identical CDR3 as well. This rearrangement joins TRBV9 to TRBJ1-1; TRBD1 is a possible D gene (5 bases). CDR1 and CDR2 from the germline V gene are SGDLS and YYNGEE. V lost 2 bases and J lost 1, with 9 bases in between. This CDR3 is built from 14 residues. The CDR3 sequence: CASSVGGWNTEAFF. As DNA, the CDR3 is TGTGCCAGCAGCGTCGGGGGATGGAACACTGAAGCTTTCTTT.

The chain uses TRBV6-5 and TRBJ2-7; 8 bases fit TRBD1. V shed 6 bases, J shed 5 bases, and the junction held 6 bases outside the gene matches. The germline gives CDR1 MNHEY, CDR2 SVGAGI. CDR3 length equals 13 residues. The CDR3 nucleotides read TGTGCCAGCAGGGCAGGACAGGGTAACGAGCAGTACTTC. Residues: CASRAGQGNEQYF.

The J gene is TRBJ2-1, the V gene TRBV18; maybe TRBD2 (5 bases). Germline V gene sequence: CDR1 KGHSH, CDR2 LQKENI. Trimming shortened V by 6 bases and J by 0 bases, and 18 bases separated the two germline ends. The CDR3 length is 17 residues. The CDR3 here is CASSSGSALFSYNEQFF. For the CDR3, the DNA is TGTGCCAGCTCCTCGGGTAGCGCCCTCTTCTCCTACAATGAGCAGTTCTTC.

The chain has TRBV27 and TRBJ1-2; D unresolved. Germline CDR1 and CDR2: MNHEY and SMNVEV (reference sequence). Deletions cut 2 bases from V and 0 bases from J, with 10 bases between. This CDR3 contains 15 residues. The CDR3 bases are TGTGCCAGCAGTTTAAATAGCAAAGCTAACTATGGCTACACCTTC. Its translation: CASSLNSKANYGYTF.

This chain links TRBV2 with TRBJ2-3, with a tentative D call TRBD1 (6 bases). V was shortened by 7 bases and J by 6 bases, with 20 bases between the two germline ends. The CDR3 extends over 15 amino acids. Germline CDR1 is SNHLY and CDR2 is FYNNEI. CDR3 loop: CASNRARGLSDTQYF. DNA of the CDR3: TGTGCCAGCAACCGGGCCAGGGGTCTGTCCGATACGCAGTATTTT.